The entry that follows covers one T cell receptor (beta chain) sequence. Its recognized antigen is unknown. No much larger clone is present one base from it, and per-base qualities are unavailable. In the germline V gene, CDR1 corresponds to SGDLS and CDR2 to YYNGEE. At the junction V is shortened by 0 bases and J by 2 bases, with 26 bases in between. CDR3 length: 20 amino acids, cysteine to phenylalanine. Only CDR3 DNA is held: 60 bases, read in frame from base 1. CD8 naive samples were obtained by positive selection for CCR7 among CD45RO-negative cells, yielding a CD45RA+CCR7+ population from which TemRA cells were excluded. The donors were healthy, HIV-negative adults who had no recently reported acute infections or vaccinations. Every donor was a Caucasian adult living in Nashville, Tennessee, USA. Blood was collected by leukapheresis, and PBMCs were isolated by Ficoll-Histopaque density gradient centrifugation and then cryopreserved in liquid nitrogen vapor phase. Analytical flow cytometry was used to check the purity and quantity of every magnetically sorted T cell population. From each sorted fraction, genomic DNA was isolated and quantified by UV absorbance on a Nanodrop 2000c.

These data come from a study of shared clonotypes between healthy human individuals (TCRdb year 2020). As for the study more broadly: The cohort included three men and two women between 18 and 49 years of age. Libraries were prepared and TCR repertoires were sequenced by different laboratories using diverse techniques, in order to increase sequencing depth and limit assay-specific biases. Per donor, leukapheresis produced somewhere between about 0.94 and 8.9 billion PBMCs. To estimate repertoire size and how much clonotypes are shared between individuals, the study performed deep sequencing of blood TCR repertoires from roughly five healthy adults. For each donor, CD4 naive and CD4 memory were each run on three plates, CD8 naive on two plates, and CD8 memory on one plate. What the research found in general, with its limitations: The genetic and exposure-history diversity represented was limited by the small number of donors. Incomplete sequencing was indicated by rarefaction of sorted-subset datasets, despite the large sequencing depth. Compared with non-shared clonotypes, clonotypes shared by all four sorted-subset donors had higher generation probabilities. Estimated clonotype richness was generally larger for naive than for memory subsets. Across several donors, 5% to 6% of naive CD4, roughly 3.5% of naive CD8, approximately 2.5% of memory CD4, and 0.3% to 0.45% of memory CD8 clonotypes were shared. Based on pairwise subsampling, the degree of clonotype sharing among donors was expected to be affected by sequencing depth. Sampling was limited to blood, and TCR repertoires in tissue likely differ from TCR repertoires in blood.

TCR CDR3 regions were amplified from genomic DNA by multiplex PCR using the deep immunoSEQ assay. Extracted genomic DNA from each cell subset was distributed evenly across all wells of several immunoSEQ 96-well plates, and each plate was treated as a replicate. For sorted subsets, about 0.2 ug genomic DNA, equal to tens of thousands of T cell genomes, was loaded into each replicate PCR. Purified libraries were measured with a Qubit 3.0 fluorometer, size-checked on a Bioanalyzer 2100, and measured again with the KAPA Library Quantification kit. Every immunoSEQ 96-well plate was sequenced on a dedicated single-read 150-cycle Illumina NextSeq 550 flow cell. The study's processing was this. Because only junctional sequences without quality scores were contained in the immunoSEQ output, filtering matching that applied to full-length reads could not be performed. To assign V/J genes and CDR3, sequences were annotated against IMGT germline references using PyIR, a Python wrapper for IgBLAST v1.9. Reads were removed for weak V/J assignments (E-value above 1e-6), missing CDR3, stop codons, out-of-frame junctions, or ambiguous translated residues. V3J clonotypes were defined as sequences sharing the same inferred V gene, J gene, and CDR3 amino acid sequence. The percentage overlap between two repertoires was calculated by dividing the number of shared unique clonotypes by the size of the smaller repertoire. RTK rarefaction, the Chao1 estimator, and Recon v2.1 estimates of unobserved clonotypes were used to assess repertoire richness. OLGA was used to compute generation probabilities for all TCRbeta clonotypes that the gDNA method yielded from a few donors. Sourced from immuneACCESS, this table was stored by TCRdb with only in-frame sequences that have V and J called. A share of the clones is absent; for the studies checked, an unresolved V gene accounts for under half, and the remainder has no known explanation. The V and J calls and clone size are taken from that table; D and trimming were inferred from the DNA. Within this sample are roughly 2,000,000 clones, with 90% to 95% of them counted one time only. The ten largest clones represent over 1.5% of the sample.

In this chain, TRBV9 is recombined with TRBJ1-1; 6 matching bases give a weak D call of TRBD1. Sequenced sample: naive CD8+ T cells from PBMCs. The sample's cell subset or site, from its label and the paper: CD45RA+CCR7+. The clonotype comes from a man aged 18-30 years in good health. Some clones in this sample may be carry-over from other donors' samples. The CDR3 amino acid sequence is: CASSVASGWRGAGENTEAFF. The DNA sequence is TGTGCCAGCAGCGTAGCTTCGGGTTGGCGGGGGGCAGGGGAAAACACTGAAGCTTTCTTT.